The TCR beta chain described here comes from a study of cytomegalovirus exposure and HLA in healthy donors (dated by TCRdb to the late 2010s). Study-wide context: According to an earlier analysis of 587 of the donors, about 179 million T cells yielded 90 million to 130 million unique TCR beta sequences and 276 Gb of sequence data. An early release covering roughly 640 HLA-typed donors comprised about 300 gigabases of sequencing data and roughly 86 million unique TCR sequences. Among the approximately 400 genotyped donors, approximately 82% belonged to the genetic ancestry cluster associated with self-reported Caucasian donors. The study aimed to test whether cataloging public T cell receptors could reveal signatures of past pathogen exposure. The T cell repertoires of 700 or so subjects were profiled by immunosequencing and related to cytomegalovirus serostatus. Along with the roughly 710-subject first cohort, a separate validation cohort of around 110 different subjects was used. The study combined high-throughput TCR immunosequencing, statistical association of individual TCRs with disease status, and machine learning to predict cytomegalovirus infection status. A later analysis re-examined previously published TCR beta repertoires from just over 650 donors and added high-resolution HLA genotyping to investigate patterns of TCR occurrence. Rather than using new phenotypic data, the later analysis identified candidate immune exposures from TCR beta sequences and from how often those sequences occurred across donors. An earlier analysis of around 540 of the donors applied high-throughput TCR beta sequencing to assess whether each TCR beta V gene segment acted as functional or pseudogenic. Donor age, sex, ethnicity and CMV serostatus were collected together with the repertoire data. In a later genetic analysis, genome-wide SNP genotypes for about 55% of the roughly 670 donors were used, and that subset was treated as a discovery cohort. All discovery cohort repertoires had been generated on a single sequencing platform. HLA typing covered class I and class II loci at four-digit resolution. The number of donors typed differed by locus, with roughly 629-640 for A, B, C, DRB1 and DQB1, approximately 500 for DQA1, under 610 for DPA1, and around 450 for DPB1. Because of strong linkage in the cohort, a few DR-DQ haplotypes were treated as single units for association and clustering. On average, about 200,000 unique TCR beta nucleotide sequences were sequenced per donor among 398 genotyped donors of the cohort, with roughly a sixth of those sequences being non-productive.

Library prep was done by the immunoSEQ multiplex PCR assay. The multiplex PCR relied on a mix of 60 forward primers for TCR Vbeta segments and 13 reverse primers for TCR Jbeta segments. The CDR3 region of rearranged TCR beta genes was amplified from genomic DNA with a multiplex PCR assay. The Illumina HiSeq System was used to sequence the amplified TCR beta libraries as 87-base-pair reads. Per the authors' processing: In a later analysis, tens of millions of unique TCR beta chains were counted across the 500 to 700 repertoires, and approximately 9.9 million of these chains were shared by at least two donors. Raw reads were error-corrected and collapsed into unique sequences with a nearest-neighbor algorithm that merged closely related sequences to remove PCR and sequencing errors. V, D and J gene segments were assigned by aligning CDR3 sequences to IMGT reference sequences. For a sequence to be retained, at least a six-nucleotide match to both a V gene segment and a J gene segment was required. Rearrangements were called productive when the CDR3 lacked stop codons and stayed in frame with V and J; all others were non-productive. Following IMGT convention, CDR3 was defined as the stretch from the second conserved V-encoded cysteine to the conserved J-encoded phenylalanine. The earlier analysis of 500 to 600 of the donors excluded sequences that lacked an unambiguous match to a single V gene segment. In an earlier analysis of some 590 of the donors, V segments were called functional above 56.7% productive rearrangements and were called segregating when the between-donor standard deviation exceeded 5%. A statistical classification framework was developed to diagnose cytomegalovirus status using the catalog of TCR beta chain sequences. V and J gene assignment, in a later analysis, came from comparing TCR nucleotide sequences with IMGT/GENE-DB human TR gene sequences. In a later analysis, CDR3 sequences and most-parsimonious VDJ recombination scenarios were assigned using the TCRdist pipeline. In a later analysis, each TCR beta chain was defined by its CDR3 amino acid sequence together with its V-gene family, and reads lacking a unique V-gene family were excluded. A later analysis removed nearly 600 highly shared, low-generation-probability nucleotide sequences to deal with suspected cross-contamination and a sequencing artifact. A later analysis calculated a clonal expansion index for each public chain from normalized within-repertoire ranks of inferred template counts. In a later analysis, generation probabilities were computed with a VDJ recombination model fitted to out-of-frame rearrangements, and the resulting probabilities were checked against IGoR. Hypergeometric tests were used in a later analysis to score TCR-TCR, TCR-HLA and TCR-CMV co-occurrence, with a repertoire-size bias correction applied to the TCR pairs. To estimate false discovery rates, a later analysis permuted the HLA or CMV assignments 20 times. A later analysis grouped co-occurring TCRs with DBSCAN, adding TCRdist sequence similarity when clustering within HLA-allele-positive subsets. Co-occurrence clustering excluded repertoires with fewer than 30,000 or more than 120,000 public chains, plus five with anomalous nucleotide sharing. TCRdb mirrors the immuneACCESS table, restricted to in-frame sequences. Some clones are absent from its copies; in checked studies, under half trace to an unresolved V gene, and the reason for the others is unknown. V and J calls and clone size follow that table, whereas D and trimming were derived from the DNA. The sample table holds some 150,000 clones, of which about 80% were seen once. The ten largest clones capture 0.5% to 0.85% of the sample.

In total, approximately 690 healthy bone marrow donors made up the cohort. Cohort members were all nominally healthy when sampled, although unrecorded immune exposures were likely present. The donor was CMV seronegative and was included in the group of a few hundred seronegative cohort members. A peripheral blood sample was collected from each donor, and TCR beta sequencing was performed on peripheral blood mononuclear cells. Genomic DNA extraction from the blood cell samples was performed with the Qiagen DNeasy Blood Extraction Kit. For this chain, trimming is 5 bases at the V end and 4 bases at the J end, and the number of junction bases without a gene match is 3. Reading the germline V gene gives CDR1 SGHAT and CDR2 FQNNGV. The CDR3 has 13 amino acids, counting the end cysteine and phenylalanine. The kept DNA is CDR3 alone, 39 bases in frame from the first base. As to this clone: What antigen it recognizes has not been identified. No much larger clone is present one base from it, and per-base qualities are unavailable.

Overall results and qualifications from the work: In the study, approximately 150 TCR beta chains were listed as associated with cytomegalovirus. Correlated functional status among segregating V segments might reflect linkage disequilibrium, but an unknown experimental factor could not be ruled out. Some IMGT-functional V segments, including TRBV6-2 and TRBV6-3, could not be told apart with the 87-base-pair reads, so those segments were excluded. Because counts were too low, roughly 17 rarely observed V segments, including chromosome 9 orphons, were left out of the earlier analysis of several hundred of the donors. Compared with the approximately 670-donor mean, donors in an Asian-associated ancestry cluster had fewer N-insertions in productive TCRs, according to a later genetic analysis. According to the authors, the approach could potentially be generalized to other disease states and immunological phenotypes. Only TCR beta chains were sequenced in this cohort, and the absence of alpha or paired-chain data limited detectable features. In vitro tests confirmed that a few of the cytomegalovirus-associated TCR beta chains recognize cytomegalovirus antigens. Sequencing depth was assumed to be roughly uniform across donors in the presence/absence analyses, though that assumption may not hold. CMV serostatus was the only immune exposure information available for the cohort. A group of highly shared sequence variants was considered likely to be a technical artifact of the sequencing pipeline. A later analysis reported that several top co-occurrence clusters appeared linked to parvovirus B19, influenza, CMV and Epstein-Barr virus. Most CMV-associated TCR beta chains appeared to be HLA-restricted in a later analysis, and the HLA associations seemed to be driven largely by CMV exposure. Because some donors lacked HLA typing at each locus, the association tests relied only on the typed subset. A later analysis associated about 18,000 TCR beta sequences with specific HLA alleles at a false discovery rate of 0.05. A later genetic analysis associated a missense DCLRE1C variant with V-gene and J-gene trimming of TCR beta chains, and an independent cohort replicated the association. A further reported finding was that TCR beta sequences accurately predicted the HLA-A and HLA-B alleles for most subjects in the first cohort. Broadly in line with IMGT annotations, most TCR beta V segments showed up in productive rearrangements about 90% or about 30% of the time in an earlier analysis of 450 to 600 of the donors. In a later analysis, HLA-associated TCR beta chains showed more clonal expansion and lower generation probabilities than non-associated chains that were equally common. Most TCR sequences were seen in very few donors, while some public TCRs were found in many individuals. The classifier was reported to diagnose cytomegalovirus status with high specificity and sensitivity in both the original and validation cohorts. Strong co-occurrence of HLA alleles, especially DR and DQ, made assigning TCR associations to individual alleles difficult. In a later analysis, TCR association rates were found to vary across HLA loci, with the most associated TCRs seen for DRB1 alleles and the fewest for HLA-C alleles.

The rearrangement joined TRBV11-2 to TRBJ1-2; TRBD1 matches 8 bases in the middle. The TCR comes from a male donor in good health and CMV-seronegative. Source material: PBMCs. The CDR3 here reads CASSLDRAYGYTF. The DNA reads TGTGCCAGCAGCCTGGACAGGGCCTATGGCTACACCTTC.